This record covers a single T cell receptor beta chain. The antigen is undetermined. The primer mix had 60 Vbeta and 13 Jbeta primers. The method was immunoSEQ multiplex PCR; TCRdb's version includes in-frame clones alone and lacks a portion of them. The sample consists of 75,000 to 95,000 clones, 75% to 80% of them appearing once. V gave up 4 bases and J gave up 2 bases, with 19 bases separating them. Germline V gene lookup returns CDR1 SGHDT and CDR2 YYEEEE. The CDR3 is 16 amino acids. This entry comes from a study of cytomegalovirus exposure and HLA in healthy donors. As for the study in general: When 398 donors were genotyped, 81% of them were found to fall in the Caucasian-associated ancestry cluster. Study-wide findings and caveats: A list of 164 TCR beta chains associated with cytomegalovirus was given. Most observed TCR sequences were rare, whereas some public TCRs were detected in many donors.

Healthy individuals who donated bone marrow served as the donors. The sequenced sample consisted of PBMCs. The chain links TRBV5-6 to TRBJ2-7; D is possibly TRBD2 (6 bases). The receptor's source is a woman in her thirties or forties in good health and CMV-seropositive. CDR3 in DNA: TGTGCCAGCAGCCTCCTCCCCGGGAGTATAACCTACGAGCAGTACTTC. Protein product: CASSLLPGSITYEQYF.